The source of this TCR beta chain is a study of T-cell memory formation after mild COVID-19. The overall study: Clusters were largely donor specific.

TCRdb reprocessed the 5' RACE reads via MiXCR and lists one record per CDR3 protein. The sample has over 350,000 distinct CDR3 sequences; about a sixth are singletons. This clonotype was picked up many times. This CDR3 is built from 12 residues. Germline CDR1 is SQVTM and CDR2 is ANQGSEA. V was cut by 3 bases and J by 6 bases, with 10 bases left in between. The sequence came from a man aged 18-30 years who had mild COVID-19 (a few samples of this study predate the infection). Cell type and time point are not known. This chain connects TRBV29-1 to TRBJ2-3, with D perhaps matching TRBD1 or TRBD2 (5 bases each). Sequencing was carried out using PBMCs or a T cell subset sorted from them (not recorded which). The CDR3 sequence is CSVELGDDTQYF. CDR3 nucleotides: TGCAGCGTTGAGTTAGGGGACGATACGCAGTATTTT.